Listed here are 23 T cell receptor beta chains from one sample, sequenced in a study of cytotoxic CD8 clonotypes in ibrutinib-treated CLL. Profiling relied on immunoSEQ multiplex PCR, and the TCRdb table lists in-frame clones only, not all of them. The sample consists of 150,000 or so clones, around nine tenths of them appearing once. The material was PBMCs, obtained at disease progression, from a patient treated with ibrutinib. The source of these receptors is a human donor with chronic lymphocytic leukemia.

The chain joins TRBV25-1 to TRBJ1-1; D is possibly TRBD1 (5 bases). CDR1 is MGHDK and CDR2 is SYGVNS in the germline V gene. V lost 9 bases to trimming and J lost 5 bases, with 19 bases between them. The CDR3 is 14 amino acids. The CDR3 spells CASRGTLERTEAFF. CDR3 coding DNA: TGTGCCAGTCGTGGGACCCTGGAACGGACTGAAGCTTTCTTT. The full variable domain, in which reference TRBV25-1 and TRBJ1-1 provide the parts outside the CDR3, is EADIYQTPRYLVIGTGKKITLECSQTMGHDKMYWYQQDPGMELHLIHYSYGVNSTEKGDLSSESTVSRIRTEHFPLTLESARPSHTSQYLCASRGTLERTEAFFGQGTRLTVV.

J is TRBJ1-5 and V is TRBV19; possibly TRBD1 for D (6 bases). V shed 9 bases and J shed 3 bases, with 18 bases lying between them. The CDR3 is made up of 15 amino acids. The V gene's germline CDR1 is LNHDA and CDR2 SQIVND (reference sequence). For the CDR3, the DNA is TGTGCCAGCCGGGGCGTGGACAGATACAATCAGCCCCAGCATTTT. It translates to CASRGVDRYNQPQHF.

The chain employs TRBV28 and TRBJ2-2; D is uncertain. CDR3 size: 13 residues. Between the trimmed V and J ends, which lost 3 bases and 1 base, there was a span of 3 bases. Germline values: CDR1 MDHEN, CDR2 SYDVKM. The CDR3, as DNA: TGTGCCAGCAGTTTCAGGAACACCGGGGAGCTGTTTTTT. This encodes CASSFRNTGELFF.

The chain links TRBV18 to TRBJ2-7; TRBD1 matches 8 bases. Unmatched junction bases numbered 7, after V lost 6 bases and J lost 6 bases. CDR1 and CDR2 (germline): KGHSH, LQKENI. This CDR3 has 13 amino acids. The CDR3 nucleotides are TGTGCCAGCTCCCGCTCGACAGGGGTCGAGCAGTACTTC. This sequence encodes CASSRSTGVEQYF. Together with reference TRBV18 and TRBJ2-7, the CDR3 gives the full variable domain: NAGVMQNPRHLVRRRGQEARLRCSPMKGHSHVYWYRQLPEEGLKFMVYLQKENIIDESGMPKERFSAEFPKEGPSILRIQQVVRGDSAAYFCASSRSTGVEQYFGPGTRLTVT.

Of note for this clone: This same CDR3 is encoded by further DNA sequences in the sample. J is TRBJ1-1 and V is TRBV28, with D hard to call. V was pared by 4 bases and J by 5 bases, with 11 bases between. Germline values: CDR1 MDHEN, CDR2 SYDVKM. CDR3 size: 13 residues. The CDR3 is CASSSPGRTEAFF. Written as DNA, the CDR3 is TGTGCCAGCAGTTCCCCGGGGAGGACTGAAGCTTTCTTT. The complete variable domain, with remaining parts taken from reference TRBV28 and TRBJ1-1, reads DVKVTQSSRYLVKRTGEKVFLECVQDMDHENMFWYRQDPGLGLRLIYFSYDVKMKEKGDIPEGYSVSREKKERFSLILESASTNQTSMYLCASSSPGRTEAFFGQGTRLTVV.

The rearrangement links TRBV5-6 to TRBJ2-7, with a possible D match to TRBD1 (5 bases). Germline CDR1 reads SGHDT; CDR2 reads YYEEEE. The V and J ends lost 3 bases and 4 bases respectively, with 11 bases between them. This CDR3 comprises 13 residues. The CDR3 is CASSYQDSYEQYF. For the CDR3, the DNA is TGTGCCAGCAGCTATCAAGACAGTTACGAGCAGTACTTC.

With regard to this clone: The same CDR3 arises from other DNA sequences in this sample as well. The V gene is TRBV28, the J gene TRBJ1-2, with D possibly being TRBD1 (6 bases). The CDR3 has 13 residues. Trimming pared 4 bases from V and 2 bases from J, leaving 8 bases between. Germline CDR1 is MDHEN and CDR2 is SYDVKM. In nucleotides, the CDR3 is TGTGCCAGCAGTTCGGGACACAACTATGGCTACACCTTC. Translating it yields CASSSGHNYGYTF.

The chain has TRBV5-8 and TRBJ1-4; D gene ambiguous. With 0 bases removed from V and 5 bases from J, the gap between germline ends came to 8 bases. The CDR3 extends over 14 amino acids. Germline V gene sequence: CDR1 SGHTS, CDR2 YDEGEE. CDR3 region: CASSLVLRNEKLFF. In DNA, the CDR3 is TGTGCCAGCAGCTTGGTTCTGAGAAATGAAAAACTGTTTTTT.

The chain recombines TRBV30 with TRBJ1-1; D gene ambiguous. Trimming cost V 2 bases and J 8 bases, with 12 bases left between them. Germline V gene sequence: CDR1 GTSNPN, CDR2 SVGIG (reference sequence). This CDR3 is built from 12 residues. The CDR3 reads CAWSREQTEAFF. The CDR3 nucleotides read TGTGCCTGGAGTAGGGAACAAACCGAAGCTTTCTTT.

This clone was counted a few times. The rearrangement links TRBV4-2 to TRBJ2-4; 13 bases fit TRBD2. The J segment lost 0 bases and the V segment lost 1 base, leaving 3 bases of the junction unmatched. Per the germline V gene, CDR1 is LGHNA and CDR2 is YNFKEQ. CDR3 length: 18 amino acids. The CDR3 region has the DNA TGTGCCAGCAGCCAAGGACTAGCGGGAGGACTAGCCAAAAACATTCAGTACTTC. As protein: CASSQGLAGGLAKNIQYF.

The chain employs TRBV11-1 and TRBJ1-2; a weak D match, TRBD1 (6 bases). With 0 bases removed from V and 5 bases from J, the gap between germline ends came to 13 bases. The CDR3 totals 15 residues. Germline values: CDR1 SGHAT, CDR2 FQDESV (reference sequence). The DNA of the CDR3 is TGTGCCAGCAGCTTAGCGCTAGGACAGCGATATGGCTACACCTTC. This gives the protein CASSLALGQRYGYTF.

The J gene is TRBJ2-5, the V gene TRBV5-6; 8 bases match TRBD1. The CDR3 is 13 amino acids. Trimming cost V 2 bases and J 7 bases; bases outside gene matches: 4. Germline CDR1 SGHDT, CDR2 YYEEEE. This CDR3 is CASSLGQGRTQYF. The CDR3 nucleotides read TGTGCCAGCAGCTTAGGACAGGGACGGACCCAGTACTTC.

The J gene is TRBJ2-7, the V gene TRBV19, with 7 bases aligning to TRBD1. The germline gives CDR1 LNHDA, CDR2 SQIVND (reference sequence). Germline trimming cut 6 bases from V and 5 bases from J; bases unmatched to any gene: 10. This CDR3 is 14 amino acids long. This CDR3 reads CASSRQGNKDEQYF. The CDR3 region has the DNA TGTGCCAGTAGCCGACAGGGTAACAAGGACGAGCAGTACTTC.

The chain has TRBV11-2 and TRBJ2-7; the match to TRBD1 covers 8 bases. CDR1 and CDR2 (germline): SGHAT, FQNNGV. The CDR3 is 17 residues long. The V gene end was trimmed by 2 bases and the J gene end by 2 bases; junction bases not matched to a gene: 11. CDR3 DNA sequence: TGTGCCAGCAGCTTAATCGGGCAGGGGGCCCAACCCTACGAGCAGTACTTC. This codes for CASSLIGQGAQPYEQYF.

This sequence joins TRBV19 and TRBJ2-5; D call uncertain. The CDR3 consists of 17 residues. The ends were cut back, 3 bases at V and 5 bases at J, with 22 bases in the middle. Germline CDR1 LNHDA, CDR2 SQIVND (reference sequence). The CDR3 loop reads CASSIQSLRSTPETQYF. The CDR3 region has the DNA TGTGCCAGTAGTATCCAATCATTACGCTCAACTCCCGAGACCCAGTACTTC. Full variable domain (outside the CDR3, taken from reference TRBV19 and TRBJ2-5): DGGITQSPKYLFRKEGQNVTLSCEQNLNHDAMYWYRQDPGQGLRLIYYSQIVNDFQKGDIAEGYSVSREKKESFPLTVTSAQKNPTAFYLCASSIQSLRSTPETQYFGPGTRLLVL.

This sequence joins TRBV7-2 and TRBJ1-1, with TRBD1 as a possible D gene (6 bases). Trimming removed 3 bases at V and 0 bases at J, with 17 bases between. The CDR3 sequence is 17 residues long. The germline V gene encodes CDR1 SGHTA and CDR2 FQGNSA. In DNA, the CDR3 is TGTGCCAGCAGCTTTAGAGCCCCGGGACAATTGAACACTGAAGCTTTCTTT. This gives the protein CASSFRAPGQLNTEAFF.

In its sample, this clone was seen once. Other DNA sequences in this specimen translate into the identical CDR3. The chain combines TRBV6-1 with TRBJ2-3; D call uncertain. V lost 7 bases to trimming and J lost 1 base, with 9 bases between them. The CDR3 is made up of 13 amino acids. The germline V gene encodes CDR1 MNHNS and CDR2 SASEGT. CDR3 nucleotides: TGTGCCAGCAATTTTCAGGGCACAGATACGCAGTATTTT. Encoded protein: CASNFQGTDTQYF.

The genes are TRBV5-8 and TRBJ1-2, with 11 bases matching TRBD1. V gave up 1 base and J gave up 8 bases; unmatched junction bases: 10. The CDR3 is made up of 16 amino acids. Germline CDR1 SGHTS, CDR2 YDEGEE. This CDR3 reads CASSLLVGQGARGYTF. The DNA of the CDR3 is TGTGCCAGCAGCTTGTTAGTAGGACAGGGGGCGAGAGGCTACACCTTC.

The rearrangement links TRBV27 to TRBJ2-1; D is unclear. CDR1 and CDR2 from the germline V gene are MNHEY and SMNVEV (reference sequence). The V end lost 3 bases, the J end lost 3 bases, and 9 bases lay between the germline ends. This CDR3 is 14 amino acids long. CDR3 region: CASSFQTNYNEQFF. CDR3 coding DNA: TGTGCCAGCAGTTTCCAAACCAACTACAATGAGCAGTTCTTC.

The rearrangement links TRBV9 to TRBJ2-5; D not certain. V lost 0 bases, J lost 3 bases, and 15 bases lay in between. The CDR3 sequence is 16 residues long. Germline CDR1 and CDR2: SGDLS and YYNGEE. The DNA of the CDR3 is TGTGCCAGCAGCGTAGGAGGACCGAGCCACGAAGAGACCCAGTACTTC. This sequence encodes CASSVGGPSHEETQYF.

This chain links TRBV28 with TRBJ1-1; 7 bases line up with TRBD1. Germline trimming cut 5 bases from V and 3 bases from J; bases unmatched to any gene: 15. This CDR3 is built from 17 residues. The germline CDR1 and CDR2 sequences are MDHEN and SYDVKM. The CDR3 DNA follows: TGTGCCAGCAGTGCGCTCGGGTGGACAGGACGGGACACTGAAGCTTTCTTT. It specifies CASSALGWTGRDTEAFF.

This clone appeared once. The chain links TRBV18 to TRBJ2-5, with 14 bases matching TRBD2. CDR3 size: 17 residues. CDR1 KGHSH and CDR2 LQKENI come from the germline V gene. V dropped 0 bases and J dropped 4; count of bases not matched to a gene: 4. CDR3 nucleotides: TGTGCCAGCTCACCACCGAGACTAGCGGGAGGGAGAGAGACCCAGTACTTC. As protein: CASSPPRLAGGRETQYF.

J is TRBJ1-4 and V is TRBV5-1, with D maybe TRBD1 (5 bases). V lost 6 bases to trimming and J lost 6 bases, with 21 bases between them. This CDR3 is 16 amino acids long. Per germline, CDR1 SGHRS and CDR2 YFSETQ. The chain's CDR3 is CASTKVGQGRDEKLFF. CDR3 coding DNA: TGCGCCAGCACCAAGGTGGGGCAGGGCAGGGATGAAAAACTGTTTTTT.